This record covers a single TCR beta chain. Its matching antigen is unknown. V lost 2 bases, J lost 6 bases, and 8 bases stayed unmatched. The germline gives CDR1 MNHNS, CDR2 SASEGT. The CDR3 loop spans 15 amino acids. This specimen comes from a study of T cells in localized non-small cell lung cancer. The repertoire was sequenced with immunoSEQ multiplex PCR; TCRdb's copy has only in-frame clones and lacks some. The sample lists 5,500 to 8,000 clones, around 42% occurring once. Overall study findings and caveats: Uninvolved adjacent lung showed peak T cell clonality, exceeding tumor.

The TCR originated in a man between 40 and 75 years old with stage III lung adenocarcinoma. The specimen comprised lung tumor tissue, sampled before any cancer treatment. V usage is TRBV6-1 and J usage is TRBJ2-3; 7 nucleotides align to TRBD2. CDR3 residues: CASSESGLPSDTQYF. In nucleotides, the CDR3 is TGTGCCAGCAGTGAATCGGGACTACCATCTGATACGCAGTATTTT.